This T cell receptor (beta chain) is from a study of blood T cell repertoires in COVID-19 (TCRdb year 2020). At the level of the whole study: Collaborator samples came from the United States, Italy and Spain and covered acute and convalescent phases of COVID-19. The prospective study material was composed of cDNA or gDNA derived from T cells, B-cell-depleted T cells, or PBMCs. Deeply sampled blood TCRbeta repertoires from subjects exposed to, actively infected with, or recovered from COVID-19 were included in the dataset. The repertoires were released in a freely available public database intended as a resource for research on the immune response to SARS-CoV-2. Samples came from the ongoing ImmuneRACE study (first 160 participants) plus 1,254 subjects from 6 global collaborators. A de-identified subject ID, COVID-19 status, age in years and sex were almost always included in the sample metadata. Where available, HLA class I and class II types were taken from metadata supplied by the sample provider and were not determined by assay-based typing.

Taken from cysteine to phenylalanine, the CDR3 has 15 residues. Only the CDR3 portion is preserved as DNA: 45 bases, with reading frame beginning at the first base. Germline trimming amounts to 2 bases on V and 5 bases on J, with 4 as the count of junction bases outside the gene matches. Reading the germline V gene gives CDR1 SGHRS and CDR2 YFSETQ. TCRbeta CDR3 regions were amplified from genomic DNA by means of the immunoSEQ Assay, a bias-controlled multiplex PCR. On the authors' methods: The number of nucleated cells in each sample was estimated from the amplification of reference gene primers within the assay. To quantify the absolute abundance of each unique TCRbeta CDR3 rearrangement, sequence reads were collapsed and filtered. For each sample, productive Simpson clonality was calculated as the square root of Simpson's diversity index over productive rearrangements. In TCRdb, the immuneACCESS table is reduced to in-frame sequences with V and J assigned. These tables do not hold every clone; where another copy was compared, an unresolved V gene accounts for under half, and the others remain unexplained. V, J and clone size reflect that table, while D and trimming were determined from the DNA. For this sample there are approximately 400,000 clones; roughly 86% appear just once. The ten largest account for 1.1% of the sample.

Each collaborating institution followed its own protocols to collect whole blood in K2EDTA tubes. Collaborator samples were shipped for TCRbeta analysis as frozen whole blood, isolated PBMCs, or DNA extracted from either sample type. What the authors observed across the whole study: Clinical and demographic metadata were provided uncurated, with the amount varying by source and participant.

The count of this clone is one. Its antigen is currently not known. No quality values exist for individual bases; no much larger clone is one base distant. The rearrangement joined TRBV5-1 to TRBJ2-5; the junction holds 12 bases that match TRBD2. This receptor was obtained from a human donor with acute or convalescent COVID-19. The donor label of this sample is uncertain. The sample was peripheral blood. CDR3 protein: CASSLLAGGGETQYF. The DNA reads TGCGCCAGCAGCTTACTAGCGGGGGGAGGCGAGACCCAGTACTTC. The entire variable domain, with the stretches around the CDR3 drawn from the reference TRBV5-1 and TRBJ2-5 proteins, is KAGVTQTPRYLIKTRGQQVTLSCSPISGHRSVSWYQQTPGQGLQFLFEYFSETQRNKGNFPGRFSGRQFSNSRSEMNVSTLELGDSALYLCASSLLAGGGETQYFGPGTRLLVL.